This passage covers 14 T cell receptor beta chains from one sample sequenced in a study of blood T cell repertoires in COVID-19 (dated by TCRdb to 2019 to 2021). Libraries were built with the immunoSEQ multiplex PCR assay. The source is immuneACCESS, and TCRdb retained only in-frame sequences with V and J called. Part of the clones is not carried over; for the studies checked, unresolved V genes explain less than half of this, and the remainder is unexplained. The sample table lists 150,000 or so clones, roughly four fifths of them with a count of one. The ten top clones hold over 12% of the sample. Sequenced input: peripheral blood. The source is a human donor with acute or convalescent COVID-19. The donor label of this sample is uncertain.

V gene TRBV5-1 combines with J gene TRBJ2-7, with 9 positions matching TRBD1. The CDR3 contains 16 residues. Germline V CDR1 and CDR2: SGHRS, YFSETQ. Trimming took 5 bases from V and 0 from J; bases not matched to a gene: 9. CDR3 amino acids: CASSQNPGQGSYEQYF. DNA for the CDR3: TGCGCCAGCAGTCAAAATCCGGGACAGGGCTCCTACGAGCAGTACTTC.

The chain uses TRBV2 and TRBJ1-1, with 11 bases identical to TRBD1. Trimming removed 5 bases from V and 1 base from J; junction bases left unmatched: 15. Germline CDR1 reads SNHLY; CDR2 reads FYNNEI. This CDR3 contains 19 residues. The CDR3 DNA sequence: TGTGCCAGCAGTCATTCCCCTCCGGGACAGGGGGAAAGGAACACTGAAGCTTTCTTT. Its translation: CASSHSPPGQGERNTEAFF.

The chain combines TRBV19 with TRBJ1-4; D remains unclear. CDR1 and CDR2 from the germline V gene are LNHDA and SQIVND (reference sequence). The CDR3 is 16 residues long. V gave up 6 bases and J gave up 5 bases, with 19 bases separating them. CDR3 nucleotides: TGTGCCAGTAGCGACCTTAAGGGAGTCACCAATGAAAAACTGTTTTTT. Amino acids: CASSDLKGVTNEKLFF.

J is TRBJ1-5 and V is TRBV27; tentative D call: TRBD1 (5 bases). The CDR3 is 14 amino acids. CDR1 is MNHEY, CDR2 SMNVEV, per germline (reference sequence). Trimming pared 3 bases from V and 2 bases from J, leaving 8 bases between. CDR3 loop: CASSLGGGNQPQHF. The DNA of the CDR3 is TGTGCCAGCAGTTTGGGGGGGGGCAATCAGCCCCAGCATTTT.

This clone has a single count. The CDR3 DNA reads as TGTGCCAGCAGCCAAGCGAGCGGGCCTTACAATGAGCAGTTCTTC. Translating gives CASSQASGPYNEQFF. The V call is TRBV3-1 (or the pseudogene TRBV3-2), the J call TRBJ2-1; tentative D call: TRBD2 (6 bases). The CDR3 covers 15 residues. V lost 1 base to trimming and J lost 4 bases, with 11 bases between them. CDR1 is LGHDT, CDR2 YNNKEL, per germline (reference sequence).

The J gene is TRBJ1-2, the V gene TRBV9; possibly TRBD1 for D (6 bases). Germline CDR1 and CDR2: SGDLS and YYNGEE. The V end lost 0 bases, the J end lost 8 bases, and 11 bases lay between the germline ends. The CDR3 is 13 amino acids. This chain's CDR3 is CASSVGGQGGYTF. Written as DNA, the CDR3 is TGTGCCAGCAGCGTAGGTGGGCAGGGGGGCTACACCTTC.

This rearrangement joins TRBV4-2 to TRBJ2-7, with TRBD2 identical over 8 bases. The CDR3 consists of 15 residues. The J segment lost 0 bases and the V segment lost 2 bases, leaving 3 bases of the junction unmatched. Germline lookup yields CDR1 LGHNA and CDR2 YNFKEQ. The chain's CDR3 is CASSQISGDSYEQYF. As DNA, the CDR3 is TGTGCCAGCAGCCAAATTAGCGGGGACTCCTACGAGCAGTACTTC.

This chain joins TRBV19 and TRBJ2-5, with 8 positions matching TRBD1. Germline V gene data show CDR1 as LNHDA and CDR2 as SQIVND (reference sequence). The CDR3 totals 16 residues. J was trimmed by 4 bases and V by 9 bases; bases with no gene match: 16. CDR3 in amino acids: CASGTGGIMSRETQYF. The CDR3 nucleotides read TGTGCCAGCGGTACAGGGGGTATAATGAGTAGAGAGACCCAGTACTTC.

The CDR3 DNA reads TGCGCCAGCAGCTTGGAGCCGACGGGTCACTACGAGCAGTACTTC. It is translated as CASSLEPTGHYEQYF. The rearrangement joins TRBV5-1 to TRBJ2-7, with D uncertain. The CDR3 sequence is 15 residues long. Germline assignment: CDR1 SGHRS and CDR2 YFSETQ. The V gene lost 0 bases and the J gene lost 3 bases, with 13 bases spanning the gap.

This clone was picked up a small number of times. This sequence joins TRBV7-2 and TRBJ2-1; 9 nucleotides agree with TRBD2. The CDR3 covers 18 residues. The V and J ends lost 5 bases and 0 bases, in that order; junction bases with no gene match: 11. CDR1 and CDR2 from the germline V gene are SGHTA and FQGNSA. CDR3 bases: TGTGCCAGCAGCCCTCACGCGGGGGGGGCAAGCTCCTACAATGAGCAGTTCTTC. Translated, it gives CASSPHAGGASSYNEQFF.

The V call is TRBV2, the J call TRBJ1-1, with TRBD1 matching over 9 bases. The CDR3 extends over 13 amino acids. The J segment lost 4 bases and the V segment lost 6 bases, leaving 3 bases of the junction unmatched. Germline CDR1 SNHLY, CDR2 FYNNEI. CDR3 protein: CASRGTGSTEAFF. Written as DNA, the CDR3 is TGTGCCAGCAGGGGGACAGGGTCCACTGAAGCTTTCTTT.

CDR3 sequence reads: CASSRRAEQYF. CDR3 coding DNA: TGTGCCAGCAGCCGGCGGGCCGAGCAGTACTTC. V gene TRBV6-6 combines with J gene TRBJ2-7, with D maybe TRBD2 (5 bases). The CDR3 covers 11 residues. Looked up from germline, CDR1 is MNHNY and CDR2 is SVGAGI (reference sequence). V shed 6 bases and J shed 6 bases, with 9 bases lying between them.

CDR3 sequence: CASSPGDNTEAFF. CDR3 in DNA: TGTGCCAGCAGTCCGGGGGACAACACTGAAGCTTTCTTT. The gene calls are TRBV6-5 and TRBJ1-1; maybe TRBD1 (5 bases). The CDR3 is made up of 13 amino acids. Germline CDR1 and CDR2: MNHEY and SVGAGI. Trimming removed 5 bases from V and 2 bases from J, with 9 bases in between.

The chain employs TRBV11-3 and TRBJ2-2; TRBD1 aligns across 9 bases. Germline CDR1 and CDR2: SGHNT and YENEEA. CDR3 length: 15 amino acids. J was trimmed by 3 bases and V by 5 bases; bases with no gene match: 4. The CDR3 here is CASSPGQGYTGELFF. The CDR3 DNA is TGTGCCAGCAGCCCAGGACAGGGGTACACCGGGGAGCTGTTTTTT.